The clone carrying this T cell receptor (beta chain) was counted ten times or more. Its antigen is undetermined. The data are from a study of T cells in Graves' hyperthyroidism and ophthalmopathy. The study's findings and limits: With a median lead of roughly 6.8 months before onset, the model predicted ophthalmopathy. Blood held most thyroid clonotypes expanded above 0.001 frequency.

Trimming left V 3 bases short and J 6 bases short, with 9 bases between. The CDR3 length is 13 residues. Germline V gene data show CDR1 as WNHNN and CDR2 as SYGVQD (reference sequence). Researchers took RNA transcripts and amplified the TCR beta CDR3 regions from them. The TCR CDR3 was amplified in a first-round RT-PCR using the HTBI primer set. Using its own MiXCR run on the multiplex PCR reads, TCRdb lists one record per CDR3 protein. The sample has 800,000 or so distinct CDR3 sequences; 38% are singletons. Exclusion followed for patients with uncontrolled infection, other autoimmune disease, pregnancy or lactation. Thyroid ultrasound and orbital computed tomography, with clinical symptoms and serum thyroxine and TRAb, informed diagnoses.

The material sequenced was blood. This receptor was obtained from a man aged 18 to 35 with Graves' hyperthyroidism. The chain is built from TRBV10-1 and TRBJ1-5; D ambiguous. The CDR3 here is CASSDNPSQPQHF. CDR3 nucleotides: TGCGCCAGCAGTGACAATCCGAGTCAGCCCCAGCATTTT.